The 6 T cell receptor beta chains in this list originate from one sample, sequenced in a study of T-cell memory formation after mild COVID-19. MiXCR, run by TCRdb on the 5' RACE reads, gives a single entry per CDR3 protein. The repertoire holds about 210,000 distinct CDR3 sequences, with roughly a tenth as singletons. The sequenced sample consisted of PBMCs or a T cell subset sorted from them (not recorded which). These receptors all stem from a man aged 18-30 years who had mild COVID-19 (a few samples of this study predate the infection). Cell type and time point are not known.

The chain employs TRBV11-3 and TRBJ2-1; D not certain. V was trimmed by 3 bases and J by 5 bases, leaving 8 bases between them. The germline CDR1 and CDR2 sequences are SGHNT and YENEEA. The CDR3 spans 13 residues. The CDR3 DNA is TGTGCCAGCAGCTTGTGGGGAAACAATGAGCAGTTCTTC. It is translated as CASSLWGNNEQFF.

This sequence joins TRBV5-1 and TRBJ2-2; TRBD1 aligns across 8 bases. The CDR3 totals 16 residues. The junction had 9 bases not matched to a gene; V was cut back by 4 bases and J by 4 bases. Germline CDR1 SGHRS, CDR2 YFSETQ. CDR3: CASSVWTGSSTGELFF. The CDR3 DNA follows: TGCGCCAGCAGCGTATGGACAGGGAGTTCCACCGGGGAGCTGTTTTTT.

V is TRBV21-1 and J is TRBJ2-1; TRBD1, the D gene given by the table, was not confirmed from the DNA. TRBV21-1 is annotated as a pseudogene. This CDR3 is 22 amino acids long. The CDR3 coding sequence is TGTGCCAGCAGCAAAAGGGGACAGGGGGCGCACGGGGACCCCTACTCCTACAATGAGCAGTTCTTC. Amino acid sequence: CASSKRGQGAHGDPYSYNEQFF.

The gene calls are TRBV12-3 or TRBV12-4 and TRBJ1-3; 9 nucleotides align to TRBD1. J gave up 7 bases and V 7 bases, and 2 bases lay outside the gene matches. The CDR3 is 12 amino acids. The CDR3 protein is CASIGQGNTIYF. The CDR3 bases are TGTGCCAGCATCGGACAGGGGAACACCATATATTTT.

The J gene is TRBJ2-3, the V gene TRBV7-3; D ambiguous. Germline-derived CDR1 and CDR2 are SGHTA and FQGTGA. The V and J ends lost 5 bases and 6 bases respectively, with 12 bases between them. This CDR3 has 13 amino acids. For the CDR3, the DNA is TGTGCCAGCAGCCCCCCTGGCTCCGATACGCAGTATTTT. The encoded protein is CASSPPGSDTQYF. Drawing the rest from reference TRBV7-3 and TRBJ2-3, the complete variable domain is GAGVSQTPSNKVTEKGKYVELRCDPISGHTALYWYRQSLGQGPEFLIYFQGTGAADDSGLPNDRFFAVRPEGSVSTLKIQRTERGDSAVYLCASSPPGSDTQYFGPGTRLTVL.

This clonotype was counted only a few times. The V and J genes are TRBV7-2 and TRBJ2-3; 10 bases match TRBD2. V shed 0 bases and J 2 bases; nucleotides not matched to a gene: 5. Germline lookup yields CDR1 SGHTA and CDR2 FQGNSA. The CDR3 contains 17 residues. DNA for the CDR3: TGTGCCAGCAGCTTAGCTATCAGCGGGGGGGCCACAGATACGCAGTATTTT. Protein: CASSLAISGGATDTQYF.